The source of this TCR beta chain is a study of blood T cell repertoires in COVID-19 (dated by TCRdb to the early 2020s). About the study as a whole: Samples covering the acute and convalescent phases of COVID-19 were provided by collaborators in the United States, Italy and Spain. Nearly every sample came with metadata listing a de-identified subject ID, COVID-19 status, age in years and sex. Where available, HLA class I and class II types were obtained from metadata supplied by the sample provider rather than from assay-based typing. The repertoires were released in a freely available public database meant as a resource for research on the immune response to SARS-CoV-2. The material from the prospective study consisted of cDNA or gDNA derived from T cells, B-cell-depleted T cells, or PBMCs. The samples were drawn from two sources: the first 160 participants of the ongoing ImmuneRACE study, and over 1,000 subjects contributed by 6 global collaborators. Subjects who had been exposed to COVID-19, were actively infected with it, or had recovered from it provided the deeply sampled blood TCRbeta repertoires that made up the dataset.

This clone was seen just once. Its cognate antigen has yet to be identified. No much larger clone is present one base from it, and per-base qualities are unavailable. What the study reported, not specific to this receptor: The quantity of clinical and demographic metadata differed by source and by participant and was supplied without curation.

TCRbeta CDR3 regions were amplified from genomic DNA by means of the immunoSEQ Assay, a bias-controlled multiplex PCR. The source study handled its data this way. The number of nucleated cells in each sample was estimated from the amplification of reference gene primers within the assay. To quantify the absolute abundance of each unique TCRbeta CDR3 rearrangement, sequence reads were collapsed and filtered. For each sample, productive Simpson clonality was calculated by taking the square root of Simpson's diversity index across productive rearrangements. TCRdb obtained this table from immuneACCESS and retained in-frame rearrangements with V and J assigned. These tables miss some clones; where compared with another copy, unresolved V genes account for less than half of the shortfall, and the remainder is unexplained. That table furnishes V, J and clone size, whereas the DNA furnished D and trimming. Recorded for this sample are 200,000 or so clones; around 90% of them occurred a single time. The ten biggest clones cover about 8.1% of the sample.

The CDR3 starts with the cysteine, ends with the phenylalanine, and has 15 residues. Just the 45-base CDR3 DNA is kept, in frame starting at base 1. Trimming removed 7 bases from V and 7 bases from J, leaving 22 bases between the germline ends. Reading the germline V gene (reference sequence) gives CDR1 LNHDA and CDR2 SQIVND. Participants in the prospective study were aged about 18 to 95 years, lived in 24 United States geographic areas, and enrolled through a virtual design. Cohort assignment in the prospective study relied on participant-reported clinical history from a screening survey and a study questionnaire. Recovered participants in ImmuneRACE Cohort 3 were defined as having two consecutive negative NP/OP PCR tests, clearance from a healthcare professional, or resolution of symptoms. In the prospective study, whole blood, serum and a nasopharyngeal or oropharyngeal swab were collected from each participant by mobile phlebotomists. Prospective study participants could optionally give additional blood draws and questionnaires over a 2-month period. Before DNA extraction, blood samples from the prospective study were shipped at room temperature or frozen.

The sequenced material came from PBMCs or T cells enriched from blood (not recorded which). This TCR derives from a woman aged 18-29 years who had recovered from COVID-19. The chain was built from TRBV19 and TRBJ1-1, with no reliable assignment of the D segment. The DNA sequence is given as TGTGCCAGTATACCAAACCCATCGGGGATTGATGAAGCTTTCTTT. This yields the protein CASIPNPSGIDEAFF.